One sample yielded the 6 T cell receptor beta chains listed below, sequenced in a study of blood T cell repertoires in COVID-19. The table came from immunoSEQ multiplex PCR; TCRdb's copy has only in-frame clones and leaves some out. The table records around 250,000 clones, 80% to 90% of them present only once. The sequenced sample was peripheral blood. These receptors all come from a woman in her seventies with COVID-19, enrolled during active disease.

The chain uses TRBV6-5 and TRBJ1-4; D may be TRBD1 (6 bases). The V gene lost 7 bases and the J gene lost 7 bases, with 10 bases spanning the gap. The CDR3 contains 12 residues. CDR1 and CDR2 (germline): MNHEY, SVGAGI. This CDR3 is CASIGDTEKLFF. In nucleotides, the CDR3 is TGTGCCAGCATCGGGGACACTGAAAAACTGTTTTTT.

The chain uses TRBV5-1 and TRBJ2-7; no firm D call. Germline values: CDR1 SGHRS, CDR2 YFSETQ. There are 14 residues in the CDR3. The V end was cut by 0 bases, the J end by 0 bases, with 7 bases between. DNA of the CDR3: TGCGCCAGCAGCTTGGATGTGAGCTCCTACGAGCAGTACTTC. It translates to CASSLDVSSYEQYF.

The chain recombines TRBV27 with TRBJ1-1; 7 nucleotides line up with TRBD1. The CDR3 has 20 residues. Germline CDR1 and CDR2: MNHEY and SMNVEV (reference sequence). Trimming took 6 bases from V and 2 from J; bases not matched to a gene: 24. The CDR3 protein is CASRFYSPQNRDSQNTEAFF. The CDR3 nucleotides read TGTGCCAGCAGGTTCTATTCGCCACAGAACCGGGACAGTCAAAACACTGAAGCTTTCTTT.

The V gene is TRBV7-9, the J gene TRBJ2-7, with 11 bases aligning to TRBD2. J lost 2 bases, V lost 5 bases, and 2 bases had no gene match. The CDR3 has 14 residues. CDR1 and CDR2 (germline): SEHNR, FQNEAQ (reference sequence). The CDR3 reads CASSQTSGAYEQYF. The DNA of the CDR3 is TGTGCCAGCAGCCAGACTAGCGGGGCCTACGAGCAGTACTTC. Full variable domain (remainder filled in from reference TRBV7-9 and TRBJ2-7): DTGVSQNPRHKITKRGQNVTFRCDPISEHNRLYWYRQTLGQGPEFLTYFQNEAQLEKSRLLSDRFSAERPKGSFSTLEIQRTEQGDSAMYLCASSQTSGAYEQYFGPGTRLTVT.

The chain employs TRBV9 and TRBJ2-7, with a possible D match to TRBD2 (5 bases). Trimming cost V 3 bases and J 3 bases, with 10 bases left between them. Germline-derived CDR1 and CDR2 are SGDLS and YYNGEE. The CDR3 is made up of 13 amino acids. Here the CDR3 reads CASSAGLGYEQYF. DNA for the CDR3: TGTGCCAGCAGCGCCGGACTGGGCTACGAGCAGTACTTC.

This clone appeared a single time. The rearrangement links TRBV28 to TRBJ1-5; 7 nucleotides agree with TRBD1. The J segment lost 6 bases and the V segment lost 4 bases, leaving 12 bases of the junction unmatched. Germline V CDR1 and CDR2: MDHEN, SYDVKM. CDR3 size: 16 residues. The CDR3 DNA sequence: TGTGCCAGCAGTTCCATGAGGGGGCGAGGTTTTCAGCCCCAGCATTTT. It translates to CASSSMRGRGFQPQHF.